This TCR beta chain was obtained from a study of shared clonotypes between healthy human individuals. Germline V gene data show CDR1 as SEHNR and CDR2 as FQNEAQ (reference sequence). V shed 10 bases and J shed 2 bases, with 14 bases lying between them. The CDR3 extends over 13 amino acids. The study's findings and limits: A handful of donors held approximately 5% of naive CD4 clonotypes in common.

A word on this clone: The antigen is unknown.

This table comes from immunoSEQ multiplex PCR, and its TCRdb copy is limited to in-frame clones, with some not included. The data hold roughly 530,000 clones, with roughly 95% observed a single time. This chain uses TRBV7-9 with TRBJ1-1; D is unclear. This receptor was taken from a woman aged 30 to 39 in good health. Sequencing input: naive CD4+ T cells sorted from blood. Specified subset: CD45RA+ positively selected. This CDR3 reads CAIIGNINTEAFF. The CDR3 nucleotides read TGTGCCATCATTGGGAATATTAACACTGAAGCTTTCTTT.